One sample yielded the 13 T cell receptor beta chains listed below, sequenced in a study of blood T cell repertoires in COVID-19. The method was immunoSEQ multiplex PCR; TCRdb's version includes in-frame clones alone and lacks a portion of them. This table holds fewer than 400,000 clones, approximately 91% found once. Source material: PBMCs or T cells enriched from blood (not recorded which). The receptors were sampled from a woman in her 30s who had been exposed to COVID-19.

The V call is TRBV19, the J call TRBJ2-3, with 8 positions matching TRBD2. Looked up from germline, CDR1 is LNHDA and CDR2 is SQIVND (reference sequence). CDR3 length equals 12 residues. Germline trimming cut 6 bases from V and 10 bases from J; bases unmatched to any gene: 6. The chain's CDR3 is CASRQGLAPQYF. Written as DNA, the CDR3 is TGTGCCAGTAGACAAGGACTAGCTCCGCAGTATTTT.

The chain employs TRBV6-5 and TRBJ1-2; 7 bases are shared with TRBD1. The CDR3 spans 14 residues. Germline values: CDR1 MNHEY, CDR2 SVGAGI. The V and J ends lost 6 bases and 6 bases, in that order; junction bases with no gene match: 10. CDR3 in DNA: TGTGCCAGCAGAGTCGACAGGGTTTCTCATGGCTACACCTTC. Translated: CASRVDRVSHGYTF.

J is TRBJ2-1 and V is TRBV7-9, with unresolved D. The CDR3 covers 13 residues. Trimming stripped 4 bases from V and 8 bases from J, with 12 bases between. In germline, CDR1 is SEHNR, CDR2 FQNEAQ (reference sequence). The CDR3 nucleotides are TGTGCCAGCAGCTCTGAGGTTCGCGATGAGCAGTTCTTC. Translated: CASSSEVRDEQFF.

The CDR3 loop is CASSPGGGTEAFF. The CDR3 nucleotides are TGTGCCAGCAGCCCCGGCGGGGGGACTGAAGCTTTCTTT. The V and J genes are TRBV7-9 and TRBJ1-1; tentative D call: TRBD1 (5 bases). V lost 5 bases to trimming and J lost 5 bases, with 12 bases between them. Germline values: CDR1 SEHNR, CDR2 FQNEAQ (reference sequence). The CDR3 extends over 13 amino acids. Full variable domain (outside the CDR3, taken from reference TRBV7-9 and TRBJ1-1): DTGVSQNPRHKITKRGQNVTFRCDPISEHNRLYWYRQTLGQGPEFLTYFQNEAQLEKSRLLSDRFSAERPKGSFSTLEIQRTEQGDSAMYLCASSPGGGTEAFFGQGTRLTVV.

The J gene is TRBJ1-5, the V gene TRBV5-5; no firm D call. There are 17 residues in the CDR3. Trimming took off 2 bases at V and 0 bases at J, with 15 bases between the two ends. Germline-derived CDR1 and CDR2 are SGHKS and YYEKEE (reference sequence). For the CDR3, the DNA is TGTGCCAGCAGCTTCAGGACGGACTCCATTAGCAATCAGCCCCAGCATTTT. Translated, it gives CASSFRTDSISNQPQHF.

DNA for the CDR3: TGTGCCAGTAAGTTAGGGGGATCCTACAATGAGCAGTTCTTC. Protein: CASKLGGSYNEQFF. J is TRBJ2-1 and V is TRBV19; a possible D gene is TRBD1 (6 bases). The V end lost 7 bases, the J end lost 1 base, and 11 bases lay between the germline ends. Germline loops: CDR1 LNHDA, CDR2 SQIVND (reference sequence). The CDR3 consists of 14 residues.

This chain uses TRBV3-1 (or the pseudogene TRBV3-2) with TRBJ2-2; 10 nucleotides match TRBD2. Per germline, CDR1 LGHDT and CDR2 YNNKEL (reference sequence). J lost 0 bases, V lost 1 base, and 5 bases had no gene match. This CDR3 spans 18 amino acids. CDR3 sequence: CASSQGGLARANTGELFF. In DNA, the CDR3 is TGTGCCAGCAGCCAAGGGGGACTAGCGCGAGCGAACACCGGGGAGCTGTTTTTT.

The chain is built from TRBV19 and TRBJ2-7; D remains unclear. The V gene's germline CDR1 is LNHDA and CDR2 SQIVND (reference sequence). V lost 6 bases and J lost 5, with 17 bases in between. The length of the CDR3 is 14 residues. CDR3 region: CASRSAVPPNEQYF. The CDR3 nucleotides are TGTGCCAGTAGGTCTGCAGTCCCACCCAACGAGCAGTACTTC. Full variable domain (remainder filled in from reference TRBV19 and TRBJ2-7): DGGITQSPKYLFRKEGQNVTLSCEQNLNHDAMYWYRQDPGQGLRLIYYSQIVNDFQKGDIAEGYSVSREKKESFPLTVTSAQKNPTAFYLCASRSAVPPNEQYFGPGTRLTVT.

The chain recombines TRBV4-3 with TRBJ2-4, with TRBD1 matching over 7 bases. Per germline, CDR1 LGHNA and CDR2 YSLEER. This CDR3 comprises 16 residues. The ends lost 0 bases at V and 8 bases at J; junction bases unmatched: 10. The CDR3 region has the DNA TGCGCCAGCAGCCAAGATCGGTTGAGGGGGCTGGACATTCAGTACTTC. Encoded protein: CASSQDRLRGLDIQYF.

This clone occurred once. The chain couples TRBV5-6 to TRBJ2-1, with TRBD2 matching 14 bases. Trimming cost V 4 bases and J 0 bases; bases outside gene matches: 9. This CDR3 contains 19 residues. Germline V gene sequence: CDR1 SGHDT, CDR2 YYEEEE. The CDR3 sequence is CASSDGLAGGLSSYNEQFF. CDR3 DNA sequence: TGTGCCAGCAGCGACGGACTAGCGGGGGGCCTTAGCTCCTACAATGAGCAGTTCTTC.

The V gene is TRBV5-1, the J gene TRBJ1-1, with 7 bases identical to TRBD1. The J segment lost 1 base and the V segment lost 6 bases, leaving 9 bases of the junction unmatched. CDR3 length equals 15 residues. Germline loops: CDR1 SGHRS, CDR2 YFSETQ. In DNA form, the CDR3 reads TGCGCCAGCAAGGGGGCAGGGGGAGGGAACACTGAAGCTTTCTTT. Its protein is CASKGAGGGNTEAFF.

The genes are TRBV9 and TRBJ1-2; 7 nucleotides line up with TRBD1. Trimming removed 3 bases from V and 6 bases from J; junction bases left unmatched: 5. The CDR3 runs to 13 residues. Germline V gives CDR1 SGDLS, CDR2 YYNGEE. The CDR3 protein is CASSGQGGDGYTF. Written as DNA, the CDR3 is TGTGCCAGCAGCGGACAGGGTGGGGATGGCTACACCTTC.

This clone was found many times. The genes are TRBV29-1 and TRBJ1-2, with TRBD1 matching 7 bases. This CDR3 is built from 12 residues. The germline V gene has CDR1 SQVTM and CDR2 ANQGSEA. With 7 bases clipped from V and 1 base from J, the junction kept 3 bases outside the gene matches. The CDR3: CSAGQYNYGYTF. CDR3 nucleotide sequence: TGCAGCGCGGGACAGTATAACTATGGCTACACCTTC.